The rows below give T cell receptor beta chains drawn from one sample of a study of blood T cell repertoires in COVID-19. The table came from immunoSEQ multiplex PCR; TCRdb's copy has only in-frame clones and leaves some out. This sample carries a few hundred thousand clones, roughly nine tenths of them seen once, and the ten largest clones take 6.4%. Sample: peripheral blood. These TCRs come from a man aged 18 to 30 who had recovered from COVID-19. Each CDR3 is given with its conserved first and last residue. The D gene is left open where the match is weak. Expanded clones are given a class, and other clones once, few, many or no size at all.

CDR3 | DNA | J | D | size | V
CASKSQGQETQYF | TGTGCCAGCAAGTCGCAGGGGCAAGAGACCCAGTACTTC | TRBJ2-5 | NA | NA | TRBV12-3/TRBV12-4
CASSFGQGNLYGYTF | TGTGCCAGCAGCTTCGGACAGGGCAACCTCTATGGCTACACCTTC | TRBJ1-2 | TRBD1 | NA | TRBV7-9
CASSDPSGGSYEQYF | TGTGCCAGCAGTGACCCTAGCGGGGGGTCCTACGAGCAGTACTTC | TRBJ2-7 | TRBD2 | NA | TRBV25-1
CASSADSTYQPQHF | TGTGCCAGCAGCGCGGACAGCACATATCAGCCCCAGCATTTT | TRBJ1-5 | NA | NA | TRBV7-2
CASTGWDRMNTEAFF | TGTGCCAGCACGGGGTGGGACAGGATGAACACTGAAGCTTTCTTT | TRBJ1-1 | TRBD1 | NA | TRBV6-4
CASSFEGTSGRKTQYF | TGTGCCAGCAGCTTCGAAGGGACTAGCGGGCGGAAGACCCAGTACTTC | TRBJ2-5 | TRBD2 | NA | TRBV5-4
CASSLAPDAGTNEQFF | TGTGCCAGCAGCTTAGCGCCTGATGCGGGTACGAATGAGCAGTTCTTC | TRBJ2-1 | NA | NA | TRBV7-6
CASTRKASGEASNEQFF | TGTGCCAGCACTCGAAAGGCTAGCGGGGAGGCTTCCAATGAGCAGTTCTTC | TRBJ2-1 | TRBD2 | once | TRBV6-6
CASSLAYRGANYGYTF | TGTGCCAGCAGCTTAGCCTACAGGGGAGCTAACTATGGCTACACCTTC | TRBJ1-2 | TRBD1 | NA | TRBV7-9
CASRRLDNEQFF | TGTGCCAGCCGAAGACTTGACAATGAGCAGTTCTTC | TRBJ2-1 | NA | NA | TRBV27
CASSPQGMNTEAFF | TGTGCCAGCTCACCCCAGGGGATGAACACTGAAGCTTTCTTT | TRBJ1-1 | NA | NA | TRBV18
CASSRTGGFYEQYF | TGTGCCAGCAGTCGGACAGGGGGGTTCTACGAGCAGTACTTC | TRBJ2-7 | TRBD1 | NA | TRBV27
CSVVPGNTGELFF | TGCAGCGTTGTCCCCGGGAACACCGGGGAGCTGTTTTTT | TRBJ2-2 | NA | NA | TRBV29-1
CSGLAEFGYEQYF | TGCAGCGGCTTAGCGGAGTTTGGCTACGAGCAGTACTTC | TRBJ2-7 | NA | once | TRBV29-1
CASSYYRDRGEAFF | TGTGCCAGCAGTTACTACCGGGACAGGGGTGAAGCTTTCTTT | TRBJ1-1 | TRBD1 | NA | TRBV6-6
CATSPLRGHPDTQYF | TGTGCCACCAGTCCACTCAGGGGGCATCCAGATACGCAGTATTTT | TRBJ2-3 | TRBD1 | NA | TRBV15
CASSQGGLAETMSTDTQYF | TGTGCCAGCAGCCAGGGGGGACTAGCGGAAACGATGAGCACAGATACGCAGTATTTT | TRBJ2-3 | TRBD2 | NA | TRBV3-1/TRBV3-2
CASSLEGRGSEAFF | TGTGCCAGCAGCTTAGAGGGTCGCGGGTCTGAAGCTTTCTTT | TRBJ1-1 | NA | NA | TRBV11-1
CASSEGTSYSYEQYF | TGTGCCAGCAGTGAGGGCACTTCATACTCCTACGAGCAGTACTTC | TRBJ2-7 | NA | NA | TRBV2
CASSPGGGTASGNTIYF | TGTGCCAGCAGCCCCGGGGGGGGGACAGCCTCTGGAAACACCATATATTTT | TRBJ1-3 | TRBD1 | NA | TRBV9
CASSLVGGAMDEQYF | TGTGCCAGCAGCTTAGTGGGGGGGGCCATGGACGAGCAGTACTTC | TRBJ2-7 | NA | NA | TRBV7-9
CASSLVGAASPLHF | TGTGCCAGCAGCTTGGTAGGGGCGGCTTCACCCCTCCACTTT | TRBJ1-6 | NA | NA | TRBV5-6
CASSSPTSGSYNEQFF | TGTGCCAGCAGTTCCCCGACTAGCGGCTCCTACAATGAGCAGTTCTTC | TRBJ2-1 | TRBD2 | NA | TRBV28
CASSFGTALYEQYF | TGTGCCAGCAGCTTCGGGACAGCCCTCTACGAGCAGTACTTC | TRBJ2-7 | TRBD1 | NA | TRBV7-2
CASSPPIPNYGYTF | TGTGCCAGCAGTCCCCCTATTCCGAACTATGGCTACACCTTC | TRBJ1-2 | NA | many | TRBV6-5
CASSSGDRTAEQYF | TGTGCCAGCAGCTCTGGGGACAGGACGGCCGAGCAGTACTTC | TRBJ2-7 | TRBD1 | NA | TRBV6-5
CASSPGLAGDEQYF | TGTGCCAGCAGCCCCGGACTAGCGGGGGACGAGCAGTACTTC | TRBJ2-7 | TRBD2 | NA | TRBV7-3
CLSGGFTEAFF | TGCCTCTCGGGGGGTTTCACTGAAGCTTTCTTT | TRBJ1-1 | NA | NA | TRBV30
CASSWGGHAYEQYF | TGTGCCAGCAGCTGGGGGGGACACGCCTACGAGCAGTACTTC | TRBJ2-7 | NA | NA | TRBV5-5
CASSFGLAATYEQYF | TGTGCCAGCAGCTTTGGACTAGCGGCGACCTACGAGCAGTACTTC | TRBJ2-7 | TRBD2 | NA | TRBV13
CASSQVLAGGPGEQFF | TGCGCCAGCAGCCAAGTACTAGCGGGGGGGCCGGGTGAGCAGTTCTTC | TRBJ2-1 | TRBD2 | once | TRBV4-1
CASSSTGGTEAFF | TGCGCCAGCAGCTCAACAGGGGGGACTGAAGCTTTCTTT | TRBJ1-1 | TRBD1 | NA | TRBV5-1
CAISELPSGFTDTQYF | TGTGCCATCAGTGAGTTGCCTAGCGGGTTCACAGATACGCAGTATTTT | TRBJ2-3 | TRBD2 | NA | TRBV10-3
CASSFGGEQFF | TGTGCCAGCAGTTTCGGGGGAGAGCAGTTCTTC | TRBJ2-1 | NA | NA | TRBV27
CASSSTPGLFGSEAFF | TGCGCCAGCAGCAGTACTCCAGGGCTCTTCGGATCTGAAGCTTTCTTT | TRBJ1-1 | NA | NA | TRBV4-1
CASSSGQGLEGYTF | TGTGCCAGCAGCTCGGGACAGGGTTTGGAGGGCTACACCTTC | TRBJ1-2 | TRBD1 | NA | TRBV7-2
CASSQTIAEQGETQYF | TGTGCCAGCAGCCAAACCATAGCGGAACAGGGGGAGACCCAGTACTTC | TRBJ2-5 | NA | NA | TRBV7-6
CASSSTGPETQYF | TGTGCCAGCAGCTCCACAGGGCCAGAGACCCAGTACTTC | TRBJ2-5 | NA | NA | TRBV11-2
CASKEGLGNSPLHF | TGTGCCAGCAAGGAGGGTTTAGGTAATTCACCCCTCCACTTT | TRBJ1-6 | NA | NA | TRBV6-5
CASSPIGGRGSTEAFF | TGTGCCAGCAGTCCCATAGGGGGGAGGGGGAGCACTGAAGCTTTCTTT | TRBJ1-1 | NA | NA | TRBV25-1